Given below is one TCR beta chain in context. No cognate antigen has been identified for it. Base qualities were left out, and no much larger clone turns up one base away. This sample was included in a study of T cell responses to AZD1222 COVID-19 vaccine (TCRdb year 2021). Some background on the complete study: AZD1222 recipients whose second dose came at about 4 weeks and those whose second dose came at about 12 weeks were combined into one group, since spike-specific TCR depth and breadth did not differ between the two schedules. A total of 233 trial participants underwent TCR sequencing, of whom more than 200 had received two doses of AZD1222 and 26 had received two doses of the MenACWY control vaccine. Trial participants were enrolled by age into 18-55, 56-69 and 70-plus year subgroups, with around 150, 28 and 57 TCR-sequenced participants respectively. Points the paper makes about the study in general: Because no day 14 peak-response samples were available, repertoires were characterized only after the peak T cell response. After two AZD1222 doses, both the breadth and the depth of spike-specific TCRs were significantly higher than at day 0 and than in MenACWY recipients. The 56-69-year group was small, and its depth increase did not reach significance, likely because of low power. Vaccine-associated CD4 TCRs spanned the whole spike protein, with dominant responses in regions 160-218 and 743-854. Epitopes outside the regions mutated in the B.1.351 and B.1.1.7 variants were reportedly recognized by nearly half of the unique spike-specific TCRs. Participants were mostly white British and included more females than males, and it was suggested by the authors that clonal diversity may have been underestimated. Conclusions about previously exposed vaccinees are limited because only a handful of AZD1222 recipients were SARS-CoV-2 seropositive at baseline.

Trimming at the junction amounts to 2 bases on V and 5 bases on J, and the germline ends lie 3 bases apart. The CDR3 sequence holds 11 residues, the cysteine and phenylalanine included. Just the 33-base CDR3 DNA is kept, in frame starting at base 1. CDR1 DFQATT and CDR2 SNEGSKA were looked up in the germline V gene (reference sequence). The CDR3 regions of human TCRbeta chains were analyzed by immunosequencing. For the original study's pipeline: Repertoire TCRs were checked for matches against a reference library of SARS-CoV-2-specific TCRs that had been generated using the MIRA antigen-specificity platform. Breadth was defined as the fraction of unique TCRs that were SARS-CoV-2-associated, and depth was defined as the fraction of total T cells that were SARS-CoV-2-associated. Using the MIRA data, every spike-specific TCR was mapped to the spike region that the TCR reacted to and assigned to either a CD4 or a CD8 class. Log10-transformed breadth and depth values were compared by one-way ANOVA with Sidak's multiple comparisons tests. Here the immuneACCESS table is served through TCRdb, limited to in-frame sequences with V and J called. Missing clones are a known gap in these copies; in checked studies unresolved V genes cover under half, and the rest lacks a known reason. V, J and clone size are those of that table, while D and trimming were read from the DNA. The sample table contains over 100,000 clones; only one count was recorded for approximately 83% of them. The ten largest account for roughly 9% of the sample.

The label giving this sample's time point can be read as: baseline before first vaccination. The vaccinee samples were drawn from two UK trials, COV001 and COV002, one of which was a single-blind randomized controlled phase 2/3 trial testing AZD1222 (ChAdOx1 nCoV-19) in healthy adults. Trial participant PBMC samples were collected at day 0 and day 28 after the second dose for TCRbeta chain sequencing. The source of this sequence is an adult in good health. This sample comprised peripheral blood, obtained on day 0 of AZD1222 vaccination. The V gene is TRBV20-1 and the J gene is TRBJ2-2; the D gene assignment is ambiguous. Read as DNA, the sequence is TGCAGTGCTAGACTTACCGGGGAGCTGTTTTTT. Its product reads: CSARLTGELFF.